Given below is one TCR beta chain in context. The data are from a study of blood T cells in healthy people across ages. The CDR3 spans 16 residues. V lost 10 bases, J lost 0 bases, and 22 bases lay in between. Germline CDR1 reads WNHNN; CDR2 reads SYGVQD (reference sequence). Alongside a J-beta primer mix, a sample-barcoded 5' primer served in a second PCR lasting about 7 to 11 cycles. Each TCR beta cDNA got a 12-nucleotide random molecular identifier. TCRdb reanalysed the 5' RACE reads using MiXCR and keeps one entry per CDR3 protein. The sample consists of over a million distinct CDR3 sequences, 35% to 55% of them appearing once.

The rearrangement links TRBV10-1 to TRBJ2-7; possible D gene TRBD1, 6 bases. The clonotype comes from a woman aged 55-69 years in good health. Sequenced sample: blood. CDR3 nucleotides: TGCGCCATACTACCGGGACAACCAATTCACTCCTACGAGCAGTACTTC. Encoded protein: CAILPGQPIHSYEQYF.